The clone carrying this TCR beta chain has a handful of counts. Antigen unknown. This sample was taken from a study of OX40 agonist ivuxolimab in advanced cancers. General study results and limits: Nonresponders, in some cases, also had low normalized T-cell clonal expansion.

Germline V lookup: CDR1 MGHRA, CDR2 YSYEKL. The CDR3 runs to 14 residues. Trimming shortened V by 0 bases and J by 4 bases, and 10 bases separated the two germline ends. Sequencing used immunoSEQ multiplex PCR; TCRdb keeps in-frame clones, though not all of them. The sample yields 20,000 to 25,000 clones, roughly 83% seen once. The sequenced sample was CD4+ or CD8+ T cells sorted from blood, obtained in a trial of the OX40 agonist ivuxolimab. The genes are TRBV4-1 and TRBJ2-7; the D is unclear. The clonotype was recovered from an adult with an advanced solid tumor such as melanoma, head and neck, liver or kidney cancer. The CDR3 reads CASSQDGFGYEQYF. CDR3 coding DNA: TGCGCCAGCAGCCAAGATGGGTTCGGATACGAGCAGTACTTC.